Following are 5 T cell receptor beta chains from one sample sequenced in a study of OX40 agonist ivuxolimab in advanced cancers. The protocol was immunoSEQ multiplex PCR, while the TCRdb copy is restricted to in-frame clones and leaves out a portion. The repertoire holds approximately 33,000 clones, with around nine tenths as singletons. This specimen was CD4+ or CD8+ T cells sorted from blood, taken in a trial of the OX40 agonist ivuxolimab. These receptors all come from an adult with an advanced solid tumor such as melanoma, head and neck, liver or kidney cancer.

The CDR3 loop is CASSLGVSEGNTIYF. The DNA of the CDR3 is TGTGCCAGCAGCTTAGGGGTCTCCGAGGGAAACACCATATATTTT. The rearrangement uses TRBV11-3 and TRBJ1-3, with D hard to call. CDR3 length: 15 residues. V dropped 1 base and J dropped 4 bases, with 11 bases sitting between them. CDR1 and CDR2 from the germline V gene are SGHNT and YENEEA.

With respect to this clone: Different DNA sequences within this sample yield the same CDR3. The chain joins TRBV7-2 to TRBJ1-1; the match to TRBD1 covers 8 bases. Trimming cost V 5 bases and J 0 bases; bases outside gene matches: 5. Germline lookup yields CDR1 SGHTA and CDR2 FQGNSA. The CDR3 has 15 amino acids. The CDR3 protein is CASSPRQGLNTEAFF. The CDR3 nucleotides are TGTGCCAGCAGCCCTCGACAGGGGTTGAACACTGAAGCTTTCTTT.

The genes are TRBV5-1 and TRBJ2-5; D not resolved. Germline V gene sequence: CDR1 SGHRS, CDR2 YFSETQ. V was clipped by 0 bases and J by 5 bases, with 11 bases between them. CDR3 length equals 14 residues. CDR3: CASSLVSDGETQYF. The CDR3 bases are TGCGCCAGCAGCTTGGTAAGCGACGGGGAGACCCAGTACTTC.

The chain combines TRBV4-1 with TRBJ2-5, with D maybe TRBD1 (6 bases). The ends were cut back, 3 bases at V and 2 bases at J, with 16 bases in the middle. The germline V gene has CDR1 MGHRA and CDR2 YSYEKL. The length of the CDR3 is 16 residues. The CDR3 DNA follows: TGCGCCAGCAGCCACTCTATCCGGGACAAGCAAGAGACCCAGTACTTC. Its translation is CASSHSIRDKQETQYF.

The rearrangement uses TRBV5-6 and TRBJ1-6; TRBD1 is a possible D gene (5 bases). Germline V gene sequence: CDR1 SGHDT, CDR2 YYEEEE. V was cut by 3 bases and J by 3 bases, with 10 bases left in between. CDR3 length: 15 amino acids. DNA for the CDR3: TGTGCCAGCAGCTCCCTGACAGACTATAATTCACCCCTCCACTTT. Encoded protein: CASSSLTDYNSPLHF.